The TCR beta chain described here comes from a study of T cell responses to AZD1222 COVID-19 vaccine. Measured with immunoSEQ multiplex PCR; TCRdb has only the in-frame clones, and not every one. The sample yields some 130,000 clones, 80% to 95% seen once. The length of the CDR3 is 15 residues. The germline gives CDR1 SGHTS, CDR2 YDEGEE. V lost 4 bases, J lost 3 bases, and 6 bases stayed unmatched. Points on this clone: Antigen: not known.

General study findings and limits: Donors were largely white British and mainly female; clonal diversity was possibly underestimated. Mapped onto spike, vaccine-associated CD4 TCRs spanned it and were dominant at 160-218 and 743-854. At baseline, just five to seven AZD1222 recipients tested seropositive.

This sequence was found in an adult in good health. The sample consisted of peripheral blood, taken on day 0 of AZD1222 vaccination. V is TRBV5-8 and J is TRBJ1-3, with 8 nucleotides matching TRBD1. CDR3 DNA: TGTGCCAGCAGCCCGCAGGGGGCAGGTGGAAACACCATATATTTT. This translates into CASSPQGAGGNTIYF.